A selection of T cell receptor beta chains follows, all from one sample in a study of Graves' ophthalmopathy and Graves' hyperthyroidism. TCRdb redid the calling of the multiplex PCR reads with MiXCR, one entry per CDR3 protein. The sample includes 340,000 or so distinct CDR3 sequences, 15% to 20% of them seen just once. Sequencing used peripheral blood. The receptors were gathered from an adult man with Graves' ophthalmopathy. The CDR3 runs from the conserved cysteine through the conserved F or W. A D gene is named only where the DNA matches it firmly. Size is stated for part of the rows, as once, few or many counts, or as a class when the clone is expanded.

clone size	V gene	J gene	D gene	CDR3 DNA	CDR3 protein
many	TRBV24-1	TRBJ1-1	.	TGTGCCACCAGTGCGCTCCCTCGCCTGGCAGCTTTCTTT	CATSALPRLAAFF
many	TRBV20-1	TRBJ2-2	TRBD1	TGCAGTGCTGAACCGGGACAGACGAACACCGGGGAGCTGTTTTTT	CSAEPGQTNTGELFF
many	TRBV28	TRBJ1-2	.	TGTGCCAGCAGTATCGCCAGCTACTATGGCTACACCTTC	CASSIASYYGYTF
many	TRBV2	TRBJ1-2	TRBD1	TGTGCCAGCAGTAGGGGACAGGGGAGCTACACCTTC	CASSRGQGSYTF
.	TRBV6-1	TRBJ1-1	TRBD1	TGTGCCAGCAGTCGGGACAGGGGGCAGGGGAACACTGAAGCTTTCTTT	CASSRDRGQGNTEAFF
many	TRBV4-1	TRBJ1-1	TRBD1	TGCGCCAGCAGCCAAGGTTGGGGCACAGGGGTGAACACCGAAGCTTTCTTT	CASSQGWGTGVNTEAFF
many	TRBV20-1	TRBJ2-5	TRBD2	TGCAGTGCTAGAGATCTGGGACTAGCTTATCAAGAGACCCAGTACTTC	CSARDLGLAYQETQYF
many	TRBV6-2/TRBV6-3	TRBJ2-5	TRBD2	TGTGCCAGCAGTTACTCGACTAGCGGGGGGGCAGAGACCCAGTACTTC	CASSYSTSGGAETQYF
many	TRBV9	TRBJ2-2	.	TGTGCCAGCAGCGTAGTGGGTGGCTCGGTTCGGAACACCGGGGAGCTGTTTTTT	CASSVVGGSVRNTGELFF
many	TRBV7-2	TRBJ2-7	TRBD2	TGTGCCAGCAGCTTGGGACTAGCGGGGGAAGAGCAGTACTTC	CASSLGLAGEEQYF
few	TRBV14	TRBJ2-6	.	TGTGCCAGCAGCCAATTCGGTGGCGGGGGCGCCCAGCGCTCTGGGGCCAACGTCCTGACTTTC	CASSQFGGGGAQRSGANVLTF
many	TRBV2	TRBJ2-2	.	TGTGCCAGCAATGTAGGGGGTGCCGGGGAGCTGTTTTTT	CASNVGGAGELFF
many	TRBV20-1	TRBJ2-7	.	TGCAGTGCCCTAGGCCCGGACAGATTCTACGAGCAGTACTTC	CSALGPDRFYEQYF
many	TRBV25-1	TRBJ2-7	TRBD1	TGTGCCAGCAGTGGTGGGACAGCCTACGAGCAGTACTTC	CASSGGTAYEQYF
many	TRBV29-1	TRBJ1-2	TRBD1	TGCAGCGTAGGACAGGGGCGCATCAATGGCTACACCTTC	CSVGQGRINGYTF
many	TRBV12-3/TRBV12-4	TRBJ1-1	.	TGTGCCAGCAGATTTAGGACCGGGACTGAAGCTTTCTTT	CASRFRTGTEAFF
.	TRBV29-1	TRBJ2-5	.	TGCAGCGTTGAAGAGGGCAGTTACCAAGAGACCCAGTACTTC	CSVEEGSYQETQYF
.	TRBV6-5	TRBJ1-1	TRBD1	TGTGCCAGCAGTTACGCACCGGGACAGGTGAACACTGAAGCTTTCTTT	CASSYAPGQVNTEAFF
.	TRBV27	TRBJ2-5	.	TGTGCCAGCAGACCGGACCTCGGGGAGACCCAGTACTTC	CASRPDLGETQYF
many	TRBV12-3/TRBV12-4	TRBJ1-2	TRBD1	TGTGCCAGCAGTTTAGGGGGACAGGGTGTTAACTATGGCTACACCTTC	CASSLGGQGVNYGYTF
many	TRBV7-9	TRBJ1-3	.	TGTGCCAGCAGCACCGGGAAAGGCTCTGGAAACACCATATATTTT	CASSTGKGSGNTIYF
.	TRBV6-9	TRBJ1-1	.	TGTGCCAGCAGGGATATCGAAGCTTTCTTT	CASRDIEAFF
many	TRBV4-2	TRBJ1-6	.	TGTGCCAGCAGCCAAGATCAGGGTTCAACCGATAATTCACCCCTCCACTTT	CASSQDQGSTDNSPLHF
many	TRBV19	TRBJ1-2	.	TGTGCCAGTAGTAGAATTGACAGGAGAGCTAACTATGGCTACACCTTC	CASSRIDRRANYGYTF
many	TRBV28	TRBJ1-1	.	TGTGCCAGCAGTTTAGTACAGAAGAACACTGAAGCTTTCTTT	CASSLVQKNTEAFF
.	TRBV20-1	TRBJ2-5	.	TGCAGTGCGGGACTTCAAGAGACCCAGTACTTC	CSAGLQETQYF
many	TRBV5-1	TRBJ1-3	.	TGCGCCAGCAGCCTAGACGGACTGAGCTCTGGAAACACCATATATTTT	CASSLDGLSSGNTIYF
many	TRBV2	TRBJ1-3	TRBD1	TGTGCCAGCAGTCCCCAGGGGGCTGGAAACACCATATATTTT	CASSPQGAGNTIYF
.	TRBV2	TRBJ2-7	.	TGTGCCAGCAGTGAAGAGGCGGCGTGGCAGGGGTCGTTCGAGCAGTACTTC	CASSEEAAWQGSFEQYF
many	TRBV19	TRBJ1-1	TRBD1	TGTGCCAGTAGTCTCGGACAGGGGACCTCTGAAGCTTTCTTT	CASSLGQGTSEAFF
many	TRBV5-1	TRBJ1-2	TRBD1	TGCGCCAGCAGCTTGGTTCCGACAGGGGAGTATGGCTACACCTTC	CASSLVPTGEYGYTF
many	TRBV6-5	TRBJ2-2	TRBD1	TGTGCCAGCAGTTCCGACAGGGGGCGCCCGTATAGCGGAAACACCGGGGAGCTGTTTTTT	CASSSDRGRPYSGNTGELFF
many	TRBV4-2	TRBJ2-3	.	TGTGCCAGCAGCCAAGATAGGCGTATCACAGATACGCAGTATTTT	CASSQDRRITDTQYF
many	TRBV12-3/TRBV12-4	TRBJ1-1	.	TGTGCCAGCACCAGCCAGACGGCGAACACTGGAGCTTTCTTT	CASTSQTANTGAFF
many	TRBV6-5	TRBJ2-5	TRBD2	TGTGCCAGCAGTTACTCTGGGGGAGGGGTGGAGACCCAGTACTTC	CASSYSGGGVETQYF
few	TRBV10-3	TRBJ2-7	.	TGTGCCATCAGTGAGTCGATGGCCAGCACCTACGAGCAGTACTTC	CAISESMASTYEQYF
many	TRBV29-1	TRBJ1-5	.	TGCAGCGCAAGACAGGGCAATCAGCCCCAGCATTTT	CSARQGNQPQHF
many	TRBV12-3/TRBV12-4	TRBJ2-5	.	TGTGCCAGCAGTTTGGACGGGGCCTCCAAAGAGACCCAGTACTTC	CASSLDGASKETQYF
many	TRBV5-1	TRBJ2-3	.	TGCGCCAGCAGCCAACCGGGACCTAGCACAGATACGCAGTATTTT	CASSQPGPSTDTQYF
many	TRBV28	TRBJ1-2	.	TGTGCCAGCAGTTCAAAGGCTGGGCACTATGGCTACACCTTC	CASSSKAGHYGYTF
.	TRBV7-2	TRBJ1-1	TRBD1	TGTGCCAGCAGCTTGTGGGGACAGGAGAACACTGAAGCTTTCTTT	CASSLWGQENTEAFF